This T cell receptor beta chain was found in a study of blood T cell repertoires in COVID-19. Study overall: Samples representing acute and convalescent COVID-19 were sourced from the United States, Italy and Spain. PBMCs, B-cell-depleted T cells, or T cells provided the cDNA or gDNA that made up the material.

V shed 0 bases and J 8 bases; nucleotides not matched to a gene: 6. From germline, CDR1 is SGDLS and CDR2 YYNGEE. This CDR3 is 15 amino acids long. Under the authors' procedure: Using reference gene primer amplification, nucleated cell counts were estimated. The repertoire was sequenced with immunoSEQ multiplex PCR; TCRdb's copy has only in-frame clones and lacks some. Clone size and the V and J calls come from that table; the DNA yielded D and trimming. The table has 180,000 or so clones, about nine tenths seen once. Recovered status applied to Cohort 3 donors who had two consecutive negative PCRs. It also applied to those with clearance or with symptom resolution.

The TCR originated in a woman aged 18-30 years who had recovered from COVID-19. The material sequenced was PBMCs or T cells enriched from blood (not recorded which). The V gene is TRBV9, the J gene TRBJ2-4, with 9 bases aligning to TRBD2. CDR3 in amino acids: CASSVEGLALDIQYF. DNA of the CDR3: TGTGCCAGCAGCGTAGAGGGACTAGCTCTAGACATTCAGTACTTC.